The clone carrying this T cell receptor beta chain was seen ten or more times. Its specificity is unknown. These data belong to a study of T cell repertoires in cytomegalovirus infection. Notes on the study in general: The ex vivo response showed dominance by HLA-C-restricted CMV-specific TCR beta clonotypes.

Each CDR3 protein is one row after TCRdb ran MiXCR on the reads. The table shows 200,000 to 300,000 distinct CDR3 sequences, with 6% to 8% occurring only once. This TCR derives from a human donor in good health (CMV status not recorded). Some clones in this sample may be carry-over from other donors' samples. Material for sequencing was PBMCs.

Here the CDR3 DNA reads TGTGCCAGCAGCGGTAGGCACAGGGAGTACGAGCAGTACTTC. Protein product: CASSGRHREYEQYF. The chain has TRBV7-2 and TRBJ2-7; tentative D call: TRBD1 (6 bases). V was clipped by 5 bases and J by 4 bases, with 15 bases between them. The germline V gene encodes CDR1 SGHTA and CDR2 FQGNSA. CDR3 size: 14 residues.